Presented here are 12 T cell receptor beta chains from one specimen sequenced in a study of metastatic and nonmetastatic thyroid tumors. TCRdb reprocessed the PCR reads using MiXCR. This table holds 20,000 or so clones, 20% to 25% found once. Prior to thyroid surgery, none of the patients had received any treatment. What was sequenced was tumor tissue. These receptors came from a female donor with papillary thyroid cancer or a benign thyroid nodule (not recorded which). Some clones in this sample may be carry-over from other donors' samples.

This clone was recorded at least ten times. This sequence joins TRBV6-4 and TRBJ2-1; 10 bases are a match to TRBD2. J was trimmed by 5 bases and V by 2 bases; bases with no gene match: 9. This CDR3 contains 17 residues. Looked up from germline, CDR1 is MRHNA and CDR2 is SNTAGT. This CDR3 reads CASSDPTTSGTNNEQFF. In nucleotides, the CDR3 is TGTGCCAGCAGTGACCCCACCACTAGCGGGACAAACAATGAGCAGTTCTTC.

The rearrangement links TRBV11-1 to TRBJ2-1, with D possibly matching TRBD1 (6 bases). This CDR3 region has 12 residues. Germline CDR1 SGHAT, CDR2 FQDESV (reference sequence). V was clipped by 8 bases and J by 7 bases, with 12 bases between them. The CDR3 is CASRAGVNEQFF. As DNA, the CDR3 is TGTGCCAGCCGGGCAGGGGTAAATGAGCAGTTCTTC.

At least ten counts were recorded for this clone. This chain joins TRBV7-2 and TRBJ2-5, with D hard to call. The V and J ends lost 3 bases and 5 bases respectively, with 7 bases between them. The CDR3 extends over 12 amino acids. Germline values: CDR1 SGHTA, CDR2 FQGNSA. The CDR3 here is CASSLALETQYF. The CDR3 DNA reads TGTGCCAGCAGCTTGGCCCTGGAGACCCAGTACTTC.

This clone was counted ten times or more. This chain connects TRBV30 to TRBJ1-1, with TRBD1 matching 8 bases. The CDR3 loop spans 13 amino acids. CDR1 is GTSNPN, CDR2 SVGIG, per germline (reference sequence). The V and J ends lost 4 bases and 6 bases, in that order; junction bases with no gene match: 7. The CDR3 region has the DNA TGTGCCTGGAAACAGGGGGATTTTGCTGAAGCTTTCTTT. It codes for CAWKQGDFAEAFF.

This clone was detected a few times. The rearrangement links TRBV19 to TRBJ2-5, with TRBD2 matching 12 bases. Germline V gives CDR1 LNHDA, CDR2 SQIVND (reference sequence). The V and J ends lost 4 bases and 11 bases, in that order; junction bases with no gene match: 5. The CDR3 loop spans 13 amino acids. CDR3 in DNA: TGTGCCAGTAGTACTGGGACTAGCGGGCCTCAGTACTTC. This codes for CASSTGTSGPQYF.

This clone is medium-sized (0.01 to 0.1%) in the sample. The CDR3 DNA is TGTGCCAGCTCCTCCTCCCCGGGACAGGGGGACGAGCAGTACTTC. Its protein product is CASSSSPGQGDEQYF. The chain joins TRBV18 to TRBJ2-7, with 11 bases fitting TRBD1. J was trimmed by 5 bases and V by 6 bases; bases with no gene match: 9. The CDR3 is 15 amino acids. CDR1 and CDR2 from the germline V gene are KGHSH and LQKENI.

V usage is TRBV4-1 and J usage is TRBJ2-5; 8 nucleotides align to TRBD1. The CDR3 sequence is 22 residues long. V dropped 0 bases and J dropped 0; count of bases not matched to a gene: 21. The germline gives CDR1 MGHRA, CDR2 YSYEKL. CDR3 in DNA: TGCGCCAGCAGCCAAGATCGGGCGCATTTCCTTAGGGACAGGACGCACCAAGAGACCCAGTACTTC. Protein product: CASSQDRAHFLRDRTHQETQYF.

This clone was counted many times. The rearrangement links TRBV14 to TRBJ2-3; possible D gene TRBD2, 6 bases. The CDR3 covers 15 residues. Trimming removed 3 bases at V and 5 bases at J, with 15 bases between. The V gene's germline CDR1 is SGHDN and CDR2 FVKESK. Here the CDR3 DNA reads TGTGCCAGCAGCCAGTCCGGGAGAGTTGGAGATACGCAGTATTTT. Translated: CASSQSGRVGDTQYF.

CDR3: CASSLSWTTDTQYF. CDR3 nucleotides: TGTGCCAGCAGCTTAAGTTGGACCACAGATACGCAGTATTTT. The genes are TRBV7-2 and TRBJ2-3; D remains unclear. This CDR3 is 14 amino acids long. CDR1 SGHTA and CDR2 FQGNSA come from the germline V gene. Trimming removed 2 bases from V and 2 bases from J, with 8 bases in between.

This clone was seen at least ten times. This rearrangement joins TRBV4-3 to TRBJ2-1; D may be TRBD1 (6 bases). This CDR3 is 15 amino acids long. The V gene lost 7 bases and the J gene lost 0 bases, with 13 bases spanning the gap. Germline V gives CDR1 LGHNA, CDR2 YSLEER. The CDR3 loop is CASNWTAPSYNEQFF. The CDR3 coding sequence is TGCGCCAGCAATTGGACAGCACCCTCCTACAATGAGCAGTTCTTC.

V is TRBV11-2 and J is TRBJ1-3; 8 nucleotides align to TRBD1. This CDR3 contains 17 residues. Germline V lookup: CDR1 SGHAT, CDR2 FQNNGV. Trimming removed 0 bases from V and 4 bases from J; junction bases left unmatched: 8. The CDR3 DNA follows: TGTGCCAGCAGCTTAGATTACGGGACAGGTCCCGGAAACACCATATATTTT. The encoded protein is CASSLDYGTGPGNTIYF.

This clone is medium-sized (0.01 to 0.1%). This sample includes further DNA sequences coding for the same CDR3. The chain combines TRBV6-1 with TRBJ2-3, with 7 bases matching TRBD2. V lost 7 bases and J lost 1; bases outside the gene matches: 11. The CDR3 spans 16 residues. Germline V CDR1 and CDR2: MNHNS, SASEGT. In DNA form, the CDR3 reads TGTGCCAGCATCCCCATATCGGGGGGAGGCACAGATACGCAGTATTTT. This translates into CASIPISGGGTDTQYF.